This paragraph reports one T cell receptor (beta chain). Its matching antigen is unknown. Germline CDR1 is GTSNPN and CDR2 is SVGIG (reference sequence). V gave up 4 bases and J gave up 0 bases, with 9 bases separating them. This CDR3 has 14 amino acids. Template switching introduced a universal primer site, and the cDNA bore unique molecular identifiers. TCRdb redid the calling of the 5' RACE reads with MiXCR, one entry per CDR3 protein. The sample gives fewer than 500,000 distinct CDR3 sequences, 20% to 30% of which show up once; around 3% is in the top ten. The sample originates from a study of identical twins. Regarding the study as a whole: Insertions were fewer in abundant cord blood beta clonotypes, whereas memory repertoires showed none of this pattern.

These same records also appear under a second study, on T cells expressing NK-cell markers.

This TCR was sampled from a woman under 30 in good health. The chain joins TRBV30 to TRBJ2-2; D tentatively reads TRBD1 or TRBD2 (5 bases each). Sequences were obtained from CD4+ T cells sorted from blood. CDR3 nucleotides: TGTGCCTGGATGGGACCGACGAACACCGGGGAGCTGTTTTTT. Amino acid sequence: CAWMGPTNTGELFF. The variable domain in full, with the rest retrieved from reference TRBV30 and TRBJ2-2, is SQTIHQWPATLVQPVGSPLSLECTVEGTSNPNLYWYRQAAGRGLQLLFYSVGIGQISSEVPQNLSASRPQDRQFILSSKKLLLSDSGFYLCAWMGPTNTGELFFGEGSRLTVL.